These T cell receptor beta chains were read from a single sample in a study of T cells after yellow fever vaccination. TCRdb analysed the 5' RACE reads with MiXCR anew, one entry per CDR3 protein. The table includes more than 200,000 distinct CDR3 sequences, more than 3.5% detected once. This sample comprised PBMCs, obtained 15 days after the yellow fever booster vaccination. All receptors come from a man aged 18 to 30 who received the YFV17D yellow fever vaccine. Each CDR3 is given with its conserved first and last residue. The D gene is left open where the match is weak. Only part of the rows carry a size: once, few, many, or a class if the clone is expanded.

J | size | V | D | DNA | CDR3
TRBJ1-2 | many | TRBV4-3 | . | TGCGCCAGCAGCCAAGAGTCCTGGGGTGGCTACACCTTC | CASSQESWGGYTF
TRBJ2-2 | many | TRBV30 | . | TGTGCCTGGAGTGCTTGGGGCAGCGGGGAGCTGTTTTTT | CAWSAWGSGELFF
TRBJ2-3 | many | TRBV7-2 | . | TGTGCCAGCAGCTTTCCAGGCTCTAGCACAGATACGCAGTATTTT | CASSFPGSSTDTQYF
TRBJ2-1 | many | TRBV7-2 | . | TGTGCCAGCAGCCCCGACCCGCCAAGCTCCTACAATGAGCAGTTCTTC | CASSPDPPSSYNEQFF
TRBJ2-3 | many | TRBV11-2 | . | TGTGCCAGCAGCTTAGGGGCGGGGACCCGTAGCACAGATACGCAGTATTTT | CASSLGAGTRSTDTQYF
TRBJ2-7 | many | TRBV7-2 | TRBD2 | TGTGCCAGCAGCCTGGGACTAGCGGGCCAGAAGGTGGGTTACGAGCAGTACTTC | CASSLGLAGQKVGYEQYF
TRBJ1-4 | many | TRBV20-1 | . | TGCAGTGCTAGAGATCCTAACCAGCTCGGAAAACTGTTTTTT | CSARDPNQLGKLFF
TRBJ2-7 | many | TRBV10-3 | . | TGTGCCATCAGTTCGCTAAGGCAGCACGCGGACGAGCAGTACTTC | CAISSLRQHADEQYF
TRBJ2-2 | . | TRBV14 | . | TGTGCCAGCAGCCAAGTCGGGGGACAGAACACCGGGGAGCTGTTTTTT | CASSQVGGQNTGELFF
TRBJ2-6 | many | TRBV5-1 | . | TGCGCCAGCAGCTTGGTGGTGGGGGCCAACGTCCTGACTTTC | CASSLVVGANVLTF
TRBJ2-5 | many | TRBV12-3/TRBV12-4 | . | TGTGCCAGCAGCCCTCGGGACGGGGGACAAGAGACCCAGTACTTC | CASSPRDGGQETQYF
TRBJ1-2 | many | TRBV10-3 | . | TGTGCCATCAGTGAGTCGCCGCGGAGGCCTAATGGCTACACCTTC | CAISESPRRPNGYTF
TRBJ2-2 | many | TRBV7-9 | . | TGTGCCAGCAGAACCAGGGAGGCCGGGGAGCTGTTTTTT | CASRTREAGELFF
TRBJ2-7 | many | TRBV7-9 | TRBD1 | TGTGCCAGCAGCCCTCAACCCCGGACAGGGGGGATGGGGGAGCAGTACTTC | CASSPQPRTGGMGEQYF
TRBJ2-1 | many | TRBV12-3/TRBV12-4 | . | TGTGCCAGCAGTTTTCCCGGGGAAAAGGATGAGCAGTTCTTC | CASSFPGEKDEQFF
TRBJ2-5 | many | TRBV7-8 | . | TGTGCCCTCCGTCCAGCCCAAGAGACCCAGTACTTC | CALRPAQETQYF
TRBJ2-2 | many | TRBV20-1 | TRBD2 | TGCAGTGCTAGAAAGCCGGGACTAGCGGCGAACACCGGGGAGCTGTTTTTT | CSARKPGLAANTGELFF
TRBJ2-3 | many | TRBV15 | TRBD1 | TGTGCCACCAGCAGACCTAGCAACAGGGGCTCCACATATACGCAGTATTTT | CATSRPSNRGSTYTQYF
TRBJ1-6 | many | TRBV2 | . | TGTGCCAGCAGTCAGGAGGCGGGGAGTAATTCACCCCTCCACTTT | CASSQEAGSNSPLHF
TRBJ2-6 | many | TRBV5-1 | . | TGCGCCAGCAGCTTCGGGGATTTCTCTGGGGCCAACGTCCTGACTTTC | CASSFGDFSGANVLTF
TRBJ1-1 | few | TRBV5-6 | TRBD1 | TGTGCCAGCAGCCTGGGACAGGGTCTGACTGGGGCTTTCTTT | CASSLGQGLTGAFF
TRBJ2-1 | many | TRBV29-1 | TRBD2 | TGCAGCGTAAGGACTAGCGGGGGTCTCAATGAGCAGTTCTTC | CSVRTSGGLNEQFF
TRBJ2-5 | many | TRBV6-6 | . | TGTGCCATTCGGGACCCCCAAGAGACCCAGTACTTC | CAIRDPQETQYF
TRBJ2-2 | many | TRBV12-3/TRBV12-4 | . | TGTGCCAGCAGGGGGCCTAACAGAGTATCCGGGGAGCTGTTTTTT | CASRGPNRVSGELFF
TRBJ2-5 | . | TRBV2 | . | TGTGCCAGCAGACCGTCTCTCGCGACCCAGTACTTC | CASRPSLATQYF